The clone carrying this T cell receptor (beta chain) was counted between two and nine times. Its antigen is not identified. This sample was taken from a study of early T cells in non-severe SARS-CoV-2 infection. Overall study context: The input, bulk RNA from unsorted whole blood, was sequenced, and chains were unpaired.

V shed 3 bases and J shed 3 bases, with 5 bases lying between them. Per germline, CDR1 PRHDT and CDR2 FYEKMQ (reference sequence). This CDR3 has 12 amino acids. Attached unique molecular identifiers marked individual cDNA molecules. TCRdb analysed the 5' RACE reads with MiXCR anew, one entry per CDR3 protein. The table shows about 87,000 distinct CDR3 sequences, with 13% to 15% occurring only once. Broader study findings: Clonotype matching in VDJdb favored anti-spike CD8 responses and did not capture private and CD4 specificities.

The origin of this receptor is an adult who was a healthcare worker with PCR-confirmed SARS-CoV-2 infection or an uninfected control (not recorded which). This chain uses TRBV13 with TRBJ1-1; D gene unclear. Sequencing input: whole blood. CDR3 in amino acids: CASSFMDTEAFF. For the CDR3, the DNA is TGTGCCAGCAGCTTTATGGACACTGAAGCTTTCTTT.